This entry lists 29 T cell receptor beta chains sequenced from one sample in a study of T cells in Graves' hyperthyroidism and ophthalmopathy. TCR beta CDR3 region amplification was performed from RNA transcripts. The TCR CDR3 was amplified in a first-round RT-PCR using the HTBI primer set. Each CDR3 protein is one row after TCRdb ran MiXCR on the multiplex PCR reads. The data hold about 350,000 distinct CDR3 sequences, with about 13% observed a single time. The specimen sequenced was blood. The source is a middle-aged woman with Graves' ophthalmopathy.

This clonotype was counted at least ten times. V usage is TRBV9 and J usage is TRBJ2-1; D gene unclear. The V gene's germline CDR1 is SGDLS and CDR2 YYNGEE. The CDR3 consists of 13 residues. The V end lost 0 bases, the J end lost 6 bases, and 7 bases lay between the germline ends. CDR3 coding DNA: TGTGCCAGCAGCGTAGATATCTCCAATGAGCAGTTCTTC. Protein: CASSVDISNEQFF.

Ten or more counts support this clonotype. CDR3 DNA: TGTGCCAGCAGTAGCCTCCGGACATACGGCTACACCTTC. Translation gives CASSSLRTYGYTF. The chain is built from TRBV27 and TRBJ1-2; D is possibly TRBD1 (5 bases). CDR1 is MNHEY, CDR2 SMNVEV, per germline (reference sequence). This CDR3 is built from 13 residues. V lost 5 bases and J lost 8, with 15 bases in between.

This clonotype was recorded many times. The CDR3 spells CASSDRGTANTEAFF. DNA of the CDR3: TGTGCCAGCAGTGACAGGGGTACCGCGAACACTGAAGCTTTCTTT. The chain uses TRBV6-1 and TRBJ1-1; D possibly corresponds to TRBD1 (6 bases). The germline CDR1 and CDR2 sequences are MNHNS and SASEGT. CDR3 length equals 15 residues. Trimming shortened V by 3 bases and J by 1 base, and 12 bases separated the two germline ends.

This clonotype was seen repeatedly, ten times or more. This rearrangement joins TRBV12-3 or TRBV12-4 to TRBJ1-2, with 8 bases fitting TRBD1. Trimming cost V 6 bases and J 0 bases; bases outside gene matches: 12. This CDR3 spans 17 amino acids. This CDR3 is CASSLGQGGETNYGYTF. DNA of the CDR3: TGTGCCAGCAGCCTCGGACAGGGCGGGGAAACTAACTATGGCTACACCTTC.

A few counts support this clonotype. This chain links TRBV9 with TRBJ2-1; TRBD2 matches 12 bases. The V gene end was trimmed by 0 bases and the J gene end by 9 bases; junction bases not matched to a gene: 7. This CDR3 comprises 16 residues. CDR1 is SGDLS, CDR2 YYNGEE, per germline. This CDR3 is CASSVEFGLAGLEQFF. The CDR3 DNA reads TGTGCCAGCAGCGTAGAGTTTGGACTAGCGGGACTTGAGCAGTTCTTC.

This clonotype was found many times. The chain uses TRBV6-2 or TRBV6-3 and TRBJ2-5; TRBD1 matches at 11 bases. Germline values: CDR1 MNHEY, CDR2 SVGEGT. This CDR3 has 16 residues. The ends lost 7 bases at V and 5 bases at J; junction bases unmatched: 12. The CDR3, as DNA: TGTGCCAGCACACGAGGGACAGGGGGAATGTTGGAGACCCAGTACTTC. As protein: CASTRGTGGMLETQYF.

This clonotype was observed a few times. The rearrangement uses TRBV6-2 or TRBV6-3 and TRBJ2-5; a possible D gene is TRBD2 (5 bases). The germline V gene encodes CDR1 MNHEY and CDR2 SVGEGT. The CDR3 length is 19 residues. V was cut by 10 bases and J by 4 bases, with 34 bases left in between. CDR3: CATLSTRSFSPVPGETQYF. Here the CDR3 DNA reads TGTGCCACCTTGTCCACTAGATCCTTTTCCCCCGTTCCTGGAGAGACCCAGTACTTC.

There are many counts of this clonotype. The J gene is TRBJ1-5, the V gene TRBV20-1, with a weak D call TRBD1 (6 bases). The CDR3 extends over 12 amino acids. Trimming shortened V by 4 bases and J by 4 bases, and 8 bases separated the two germline ends. Germline V lookup: CDR1 DFQATT, CDR2 SNEGSKA (reference sequence). The CDR3, as DNA: TGCAGTGCTAACAGGGCTAATCAGCCCCAGCATTTT. Amino acid sequence: CSANRANQPQHF.

About this clonotype: Sequence at one end of the junction differs from germline and may be a read error. The chain couples TRBV6-4 to TRBJ2-3, with D perhaps TRBD2 (5 bases). Germline assignment: CDR1 MRHNA and CDR2 SNTAGT. This CDR3 has 16 amino acids. The CDR3 region has the DNA TGTGCCAGCAGTGACTCGGCCGTCCCTAGCACAGATATGCAGTATTTT. This gives the protein CASSDSAVPSTDMQYF.

The gene calls are TRBV10-2 and TRBJ2-3; TRBD1 is a possible D gene (5 bases). CDR3 size: 17 residues. Trimming shortened V by 3 bases and J by 1 base, and 17 bases separated the two germline ends. CDR1 is WSHSY and CDR2 is SAAADI in the germline V gene. The CDR3 is CASSDRQTPRGTDTQYF. Here the CDR3 DNA reads TGCGCCAGCAGTGACCGACAGACCCCTCGCGGCACAGATACGCAGTATTTT.

This sequence joins TRBV20-1 and TRBJ2-1, with D unresolved. V lost 3 bases to trimming and J lost 0 bases, with 15 bases between them. The CDR3 is made up of 16 amino acids. Germline loops: CDR1 DFQATT, CDR2 SNEGSKA (reference sequence). CDR3 sequence (DNA): TGCAGTGCTAGCAACATCCTCCACGACTCCTACAATGAGCAGTTCTTC. Residues: CSASNILHDSYNEQFF.

This clonotype was observed many times. This chain links TRBV5-1 with TRBJ1-2, with 7 bases matching TRBD1. CDR1 is SGHRS, CDR2 YFSETQ, per germline. V lost 5 bases and J lost 7; bases outside the gene matches: 8. This CDR3 contains 13 residues. The CDR3 nucleotides read TGCGCCAGCAGTCCGGGACAGCGTGGTGGCTACACCTTC. Its protein is CASSPGQRGGYTF. Complete variable domain (other parts from reference TRBV5-1 and TRBJ1-2): KAGVTQTPRYLIKTRGQQVTLSCSPISGHRSVSWYQQTPGQGLQFLFEYFSETQRNKGNFPGRFSGRQFSNSRSEMNVSTLELGDSALYLCASSPGQRGGYTFGSGTRLTVV.

This clonotype was detected many times. This chain links TRBV28 with TRBJ1-5, with TRBD1 matching 7 bases. Germline values: CDR1 MDHEN, CDR2 SYDVKM. The junction had 7 bases not matched to a gene; V was cut back by 5 bases and J by 6 bases. The CDR3 runs to 14 residues. For the CDR3, the DNA is TGTGCCAGCAGTCAGCGACAGGGCCTTCAGCCCCAGCATTTT. Protein sequence: CASSQRQGLQPQHF.

The chain combines TRBV2 with TRBJ1-5, with 7 bases identical to TRBD1. V lost 0 bases, J lost 1 base, and 0 bases stayed unmatched. The germline V gene has CDR1 SNHLY and CDR2 FYNNEI. The CDR3 length is 15 residues. The chain's CDR3 is CASSEAGQSNQPQHF. For the CDR3, the DNA is TGTGCCAGCAGTGAAGCGGGACAGAGCAATCAGCCCCAGCATTTT.

In this sample, this clonotype turned up a few times. The chain carries TRBV3-1 and TRBJ2-1; D may be TRBD1 (6 bases). V was shortened by 1 base and J by 4 bases, with 17 bases between the two germline ends. The CDR3 has 17 residues. CDR1 and CDR2 from the germline V gene are LGHDT and YNNKEL (reference sequence). CDR3 in amino acids: CASSQGGGSSGYNEQFF. DNA of the CDR3: TGTGCCAGCAGCCAAGGAGGGGGTTCTTCAGGGTACAATGAGCAGTTCTTC.

This clonotype came up many times. J is TRBJ2-1 and V is TRBV12-3 or TRBV12-4; D is tentatively TRBD1 or TRBD2 (5 bases each). Trimming shortened V by 6 bases and J by 4 bases, and 16 bases separated the two germline ends. There are 15 residues in the CDR3. CDR3 region: CASSQEPGAYNEQFF. CDR3 sequence (DNA): TGTGCCAGCAGCCAGGAGCCCGGGGCTTACAATGAGCAGTTCTTC.

This clonotype has ten or more counts. This chain uses TRBV28 with TRBJ2-3; 8 positions match TRBD2. Germline trimming cut 2 bases from V and 6 bases from J; bases unmatched to any gene: 4. Germline-derived CDR1 and CDR2 are MDHEN and SYDVKM. The CDR3 runs 14 residues. CDR3 DNA: TGTGCCAGCAGTTTAAGCGGGAGCAGGGATACGCAGTATTTT. This sequence encodes CASSLSGSRDTQYF.

This clonotype was detected a few times. The chain combines TRBV5-6 with TRBJ1-5, with 7 nucleotides matching TRBD1. The V gene end was trimmed by 1 base and the J gene end by 2 bases; junction bases not matched to a gene: 15. The CDR3 spans 19 residues. Germline CDR1 and CDR2: SGHDT and YYEEEE. As DNA, the CDR3 is TGTGCCAGCAGCTTGTGTGGGAACAGGGGTCCTATTTGCAATCAGCCCCAGCATTTT. Amino acids: CASSLCGNRGPICNQPQHF. The full variable domain, rest sourced from reference TRBV5-6 and TRBJ1-5, is DAGVTQSPTHLIKTRGQQVTLRCSPKSGHDTVSWYQQALGQGPQFIFQYYEEEERQRGNFPDRFSGHQFPNYSSELNVNALLLGDSALYLCASSLCGNRGPICNQPQHFGDGTRLSIL.

This clonotype was observed many times. The chain uses TRBV12-3 or TRBV12-4 and TRBJ2-1; D is ambiguous. CDR3 length: 15 amino acids. V was trimmed by 7 bases and J by 5 bases, leaving 18 bases between them. The CDR3 loop reads CASTDETLADNEQFF. Here the CDR3 DNA reads TGTGCCAGCACCGATGAAACACTTGCCGACAATGAGCAGTTCTTC.

This clonotype was picked up many times. This sequence joins TRBV19 and TRBJ1-5; 9 bases are a match to TRBD1. The germline CDR1 and CDR2 sequences are LNHDA and SQIVND (reference sequence). Trimming removed 1 base from V and 2 bases from J; junction bases left unmatched: 3. The CDR3 runs 16 residues. CDR3 residues: CASSIAGQGRNQPQHF. In DNA, the CDR3 is TGTGCCAGTAGTATAGCGGGACAGGGTCGCAATCAGCCCCAGCATTTT.

This clonotype was recorded a few times. This chain uses TRBV13 with TRBJ1-2; D not resolved. Trimming left V 4 bases short and J 4 bases short, with 25 bases between. Germline CDR1 reads PRHDT; CDR2 reads FYEKMQ (reference sequence). This CDR3 region has 18 residues. The CDR3 DNA reads as TGTGCCAGCAGCTACATGGCGGGTCGAGGGTTCGACTTCTATGGCTACACCTTC. Translated: CASSYMAGRGFDFYGYTF.

This clonotype came up many times. This chain links TRBV3-1 with TRBJ2-3, with 7 bases identical to TRBD2. V was clipped by 2 bases and J by 6 bases; unmatched bases: 5. The CDR3 has 14 amino acids. Germline V gene sequence: CDR1 LGHDT, CDR2 YNNKEL (reference sequence). The DNA of the CDR3 is TGTGCCAGCAGCCAACGGCGGGAGCTTGATACGCAGTATTTT. This sequence encodes CASSQRRELDTQYF.

This clonotype was picked up many times. J is TRBJ2-3 and V is TRBV10-1; a weak D match, TRBD2 (5 bases). In germline, CDR1 is WNHNN, CDR2 SYGVQD (reference sequence). The CDR3 spans 14 residues. V lost 6 bases, J lost 6 bases, and 16 bases lay in between. CDR3 DNA: TGCGCCAGCAGCGATGGACTTGTATCGGATACGCAGTATTTT. Translating it yields CASSDGLVSDTQYF.

The chain has TRBV20-1 and TRBJ1-1; D perhaps matches TRBD1 (5 bases). This CDR3 region has 11 residues. The V gene lost 7 bases and the J gene lost 6 bases, with 12 bases spanning the gap. CDR1 and CDR2 from the germline V gene are DFQATT and SNEGSKA (reference sequence). The DNA of the CDR3 is TGCAGTGTTACAGGCGGCTCTGAAGCTTTCTTT. Translating it yields CSVTGGSEAFF.

CDR3 coding DNA: TGTGCCAGCGGGGGCCTGGGGAACACTGAAGCTTTCTTT. It specifies CASGGLGNTEAFF. The gene calls are TRBV25-1 and TRBJ1-1, with TRBD1 as a possible D gene (6 bases). The CDR3 totals 13 residues. V gave up 8 bases and J gave up 1 base, with 11 bases separating them. The germline CDR1 and CDR2 sequences are MGHDK and SYGVNS. The full variable domain, in which reference TRBV25-1 and TRBJ1-1 provide the parts outside the CDR3, is EADIYQTPRYLVIGTGKKITLECSQTMGHDKMYWYQQDPGMELHLIHYSYGVNSTEKGDLSSESTVSRIRTEHFPLTLESARPSHTSQYLCASGGLGNTEAFFGQGTRLTVV.

This clonotype was observed at least ten times. The CDR3 DNA reads TGTGCCAGCAGTGAAGGAATGGGGGTTAACCAAGAGACCCAGTACTTC. Translated: CASSEGMGVNQETQYF. The chain has TRBV6-1 and TRBJ2-5; perhaps D is TRBD1 or TRBD2 (5 bases each). Between the trimmed V and J ends, which lost 1 base and 0 bases, there was a span of 12 bases. The CDR3 has 16 amino acids. The germline CDR1 and CDR2 sequences are MNHNS and SASEGT.

DNA for the CDR3: TGTGCCAGCAGCTTAACCGGGGCGACAGGCAAATACTACGAGCAGTACTTC. Amino acid sequence: CASSLTGATGKYYEQYF. The V gene is TRBV5-6, the J gene TRBJ2-7; perhaps TRBD1 as D (6 bases). Trimming shortened V by 2 bases and J by 3 bases, and 21 bases separated the two germline ends. Germline V gene data show CDR1 as SGHDT and CDR2 as YYEEEE. The CDR3 is made up of 17 amino acids.

This clonotype was seen ten or more times. This rearrangement joins TRBV24-1 to TRBJ1-2; 11 nucleotides agree with TRBD1. The CDR3 totals 17 residues. V lost 5 bases and J lost 6; bases outside the gene matches: 13. Germline values: CDR1 KGHDR, CDR2 SFDVKD. DNA for the CDR3: TGTGCCACCAGTGGTACCGGGACAGGGGGAGACTGGGATGGCTACACCTTC. This encodes CATSGTGTGGDWDGYTF.

There are many counts of this clonotype. The junction and the germline gene differ at one end; a read error may be behind it. CDR3 bases: TGTGCCAGCAGTTTCGGTGTTTCCTACGAGCAGTACTTC. Protein: CASSFGVSYEQYF. The rearrangement links TRBV10-2 to TRBJ2-7; D is unclear. There are 13 residues in the CDR3. Germline V CDR1 and CDR2: WSHSY, SAAADI.